Below are 2 T cell receptor beta chains sequenced from a single sample in a study of OX40 agonist ivuxolimab in advanced cancers. Profiled with immunoSEQ multiplex PCR; TCRdb holds only in-frame clones, not every one. The sample gives more than 55,000 clones, about 88% of which show up once; approximately 0.8% is in the top ten. The material sequenced was CD4+ or CD8+ T cells sorted from blood, taken in a trial of the OX40 agonist ivuxolimab. These receptor sequences come from an adult with an advanced solid tumor such as melanoma, head and neck, liver or kidney cancer.

The genes are TRBV5-1 and TRBJ2-7; tentative D call: TRBD1 (8 bases). This CDR3 has 14 amino acids. V was trimmed by 5 bases and J by 4 bases, leaving 16 bases between them. Germline V CDR1 and CDR2: SGHRS, YFSETQ. The CDR3, as DNA: TGCGCCAGCAGTTCGGACAGGGAGGGATACGAGCAGTACTTC. This codes for CASSSDREGYEQYF.

The J gene is TRBJ2-1, the V gene TRBV11-2; no reliable D call. The CDR3 has 14 amino acids. V was pared by 6 bases and J by 9 bases, with 18 bases between. Germline CDR1 SGHAT, CDR2 FQNNGV. The CDR3 DNA is TGTGCCAGCAGACCTCGGACGGAGACACGTGAGCAGTTCTTC. Protein: CASRPRTETREQFF.